This TCR beta chain emerged from a study of blood T cell repertoires in COVID-19. V lost 3 bases to trimming and J lost 8 bases, with 8 bases between them. The CDR3 is 13 amino acids. The germline V gene encodes CDR1 LNHDA and CDR2 SQIVND (reference sequence). Profiling relied on immunoSEQ multiplex PCR, and the TCRdb table lists in-frame clones only, not all of them. The data show about 200,000 clones, about 88% seen once. The source is a woman aged 40-49 years who had recovered from COVID-19. The chain is built from TRBV19 and TRBJ1-6; D is unclear. The sequencing sample was made of peripheral blood. The CDR3 sequence: CASSMVRDSPLHF. CDR3 in DNA: TGTGCCAGTAGTATGGTCCGAGATTCACCCCTCCACTTT.